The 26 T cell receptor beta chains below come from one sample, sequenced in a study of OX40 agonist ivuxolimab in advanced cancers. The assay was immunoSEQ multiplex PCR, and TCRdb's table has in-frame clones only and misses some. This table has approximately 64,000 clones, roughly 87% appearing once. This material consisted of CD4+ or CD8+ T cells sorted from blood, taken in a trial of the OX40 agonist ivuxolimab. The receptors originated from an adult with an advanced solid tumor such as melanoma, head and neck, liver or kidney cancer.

The CDR3 sequence: CASSQENEAPDEQYF. The CDR3, as DNA: TGCGCCAGCAGCCAAGAAAATGAGGCCCCGGACGAGCAGTACTTC. This chain uses TRBV4-1 with TRBJ2-7, with D uncertain. The CDR3 is 15 amino acids. V lost 0 bases to trimming and J lost 5 bases, with 14 bases between them. The V gene's germline CDR1 is MGHRA and CDR2 YSYEKL.

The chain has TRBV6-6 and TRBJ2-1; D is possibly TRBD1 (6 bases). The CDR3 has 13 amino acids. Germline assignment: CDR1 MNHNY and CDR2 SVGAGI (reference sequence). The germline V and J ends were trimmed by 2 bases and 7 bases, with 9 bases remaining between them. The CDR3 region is CASSYPTGNEQFF. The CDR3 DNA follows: TGTGCCAGCAGTTACCCAACAGGGAATGAGCAGTTCTTC.

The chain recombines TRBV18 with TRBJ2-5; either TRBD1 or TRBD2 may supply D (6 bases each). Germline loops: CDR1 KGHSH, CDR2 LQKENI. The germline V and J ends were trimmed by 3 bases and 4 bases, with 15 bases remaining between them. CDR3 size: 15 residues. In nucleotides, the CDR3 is TGTGCCAGCTCACCGTTAGGGGGAGGTCGAGAGACCCAGTACTTC. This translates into CASSPLGGGRETQYF.

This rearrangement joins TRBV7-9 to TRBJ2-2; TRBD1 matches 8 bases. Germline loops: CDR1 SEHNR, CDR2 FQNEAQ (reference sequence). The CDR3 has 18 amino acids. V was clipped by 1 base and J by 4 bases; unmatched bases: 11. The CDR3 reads CASSLVDEGQAITGELFF. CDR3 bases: TGTGCCAGCAGCTTAGTGGATGAGGGACAGGCGATCACCGGGGAGCTGTTTTTT. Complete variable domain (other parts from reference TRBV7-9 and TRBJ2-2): DTGVSQNPRHKITKRGQNVTFRCDPISEHNRLYWYRQTLGQGPEFLTYFQNEAQLEKSRLLSDRFSAERPKGSFSTLEIQRTEQGDSAMYLCASSLVDEGQAITGELFFGEGSRLTVL.

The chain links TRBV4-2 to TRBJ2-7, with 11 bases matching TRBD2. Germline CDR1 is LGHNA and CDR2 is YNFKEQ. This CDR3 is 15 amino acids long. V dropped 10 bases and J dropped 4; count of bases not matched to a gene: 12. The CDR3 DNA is TGTGCCACCGGCCTAGCGGGAGGCTCCGGGTACGAGCAGTACTTC. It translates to CATGLAGGSGYEQYF.

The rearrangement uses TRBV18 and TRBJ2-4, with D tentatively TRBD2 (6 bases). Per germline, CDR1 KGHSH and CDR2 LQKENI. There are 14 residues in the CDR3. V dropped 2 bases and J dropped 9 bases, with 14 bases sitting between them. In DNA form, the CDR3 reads TGTGCCAGCTCACCAGTCCAACCGGGAGCCATTCAGTACTTC. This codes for CASSPVQPGAIQYF.

As DNA, the CDR3 is TGTGCCACCAGCTTCAGGGGGGCCGACGAAAAACTGTTTTTT. Amino acid sequence: CATSFRGADEKLFF. The rearrangement links TRBV15 to TRBJ1-4; TRBD1 matches 7 bases. Germline CDR1 is LNHNV and CDR2 is YYDKDF (reference sequence). The CDR3 covers 14 residues. With V trimmed by 5 bases and J by 8 bases, 8 bases remained unmatched.

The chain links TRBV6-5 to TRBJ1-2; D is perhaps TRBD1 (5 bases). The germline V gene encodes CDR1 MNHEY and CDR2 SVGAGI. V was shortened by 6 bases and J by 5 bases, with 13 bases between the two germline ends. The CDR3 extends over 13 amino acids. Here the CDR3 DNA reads TGTGCCAGCAGCCCCATAGGGGTGTATGGCTACACCTTC. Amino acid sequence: CASSPIGVYGYTF.

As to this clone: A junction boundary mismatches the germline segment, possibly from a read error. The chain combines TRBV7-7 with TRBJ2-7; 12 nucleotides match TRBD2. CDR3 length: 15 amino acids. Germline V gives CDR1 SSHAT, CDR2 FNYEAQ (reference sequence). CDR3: CASSPGLAGIYEQYF. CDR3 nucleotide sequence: TGTGCTAGCAGCCCTGGACTAGCGGGAATCTACGAGCAGTACTTC.

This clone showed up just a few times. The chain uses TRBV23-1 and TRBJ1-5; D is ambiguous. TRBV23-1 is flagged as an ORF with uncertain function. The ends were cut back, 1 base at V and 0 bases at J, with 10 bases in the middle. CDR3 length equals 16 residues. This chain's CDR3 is CASSQFGHFSNQPQHF. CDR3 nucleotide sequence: TGCGCCAGCAGTCAATTTGGGCATTTTAGCAATCAGCCCCAGCATTTT.

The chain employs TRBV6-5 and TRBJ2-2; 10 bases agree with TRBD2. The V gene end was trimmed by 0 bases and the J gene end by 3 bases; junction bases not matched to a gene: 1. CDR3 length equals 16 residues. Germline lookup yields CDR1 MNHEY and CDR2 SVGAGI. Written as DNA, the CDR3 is TGTGCCAGCAGTTACTCGACTAGCGGGCACACCGGGGAGCTGTTTTTT. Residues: CASSYSTSGHTGELFF.

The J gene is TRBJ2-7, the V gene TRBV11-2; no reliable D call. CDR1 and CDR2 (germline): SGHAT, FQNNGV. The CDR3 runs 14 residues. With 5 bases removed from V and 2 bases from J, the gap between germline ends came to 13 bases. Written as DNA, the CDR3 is TGTGCCAGCAGCCACCCTCCGAAAACCTACGAGCAGTACTTC. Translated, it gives CASSHPPKTYEQYF. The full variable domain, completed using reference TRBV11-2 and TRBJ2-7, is EAGVAQSPRYKIIEKRQSVAFWCNPISGHATLYWYQQILGQGPKLLIQFQNNGVVDDSQLPKDRFSAERLKGVDSTLKIQPAKLEDSAVYLCASSHPPKTYEQYFGPGTRLTVT.

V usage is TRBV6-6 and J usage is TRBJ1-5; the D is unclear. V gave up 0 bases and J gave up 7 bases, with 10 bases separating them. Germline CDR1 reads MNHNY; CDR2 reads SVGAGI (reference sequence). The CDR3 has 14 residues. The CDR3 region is CASSYSGGSQPQHF. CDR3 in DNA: TGTGCCAGCAGTTACTCGGGAGGATCCCAGCCCCAGCATTTT.

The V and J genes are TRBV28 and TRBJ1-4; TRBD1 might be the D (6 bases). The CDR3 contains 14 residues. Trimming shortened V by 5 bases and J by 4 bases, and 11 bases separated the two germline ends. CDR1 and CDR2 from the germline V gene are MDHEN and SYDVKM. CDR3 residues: CASSQTGYNEKLFF. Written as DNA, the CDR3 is TGTGCCAGCAGTCAAACAGGGTATAATGAAAAACTGTTTTTT.

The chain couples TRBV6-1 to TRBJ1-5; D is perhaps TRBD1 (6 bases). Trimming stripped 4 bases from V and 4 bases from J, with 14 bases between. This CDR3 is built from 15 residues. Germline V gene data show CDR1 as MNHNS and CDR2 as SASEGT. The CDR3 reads CASSGPGGRNQPQHF. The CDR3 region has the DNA TGTGCCAGCAGTGGTCCGGGGGGCAGGAATCAGCCCCAGCATTTT.

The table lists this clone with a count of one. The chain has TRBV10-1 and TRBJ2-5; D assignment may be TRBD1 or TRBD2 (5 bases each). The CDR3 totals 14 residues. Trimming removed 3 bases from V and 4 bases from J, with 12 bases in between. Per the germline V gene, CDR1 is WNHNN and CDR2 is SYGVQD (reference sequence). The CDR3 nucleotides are TGCGCCAGCAGTGATTCAGGGACGGGAGAGACCCAGTACTTC. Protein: CASSDSGTGETQYF.

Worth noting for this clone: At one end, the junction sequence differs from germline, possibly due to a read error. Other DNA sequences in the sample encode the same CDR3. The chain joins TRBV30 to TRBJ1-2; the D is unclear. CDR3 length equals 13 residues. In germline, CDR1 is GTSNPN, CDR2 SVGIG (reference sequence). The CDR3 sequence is CAWSVGLDYGYTF. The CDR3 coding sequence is TGTGCCTGGAGTGTCGGTCTCGACTACGGCTACACCTTC.

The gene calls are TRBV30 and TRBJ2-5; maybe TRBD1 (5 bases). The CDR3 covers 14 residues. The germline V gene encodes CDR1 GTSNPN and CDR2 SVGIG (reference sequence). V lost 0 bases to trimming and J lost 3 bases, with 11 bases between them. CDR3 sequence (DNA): TGTGCCTGGAGTGTAAGGGGCGCGAAAGAGACCCAGTACTTC. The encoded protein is CAWSVRGAKETQYF.

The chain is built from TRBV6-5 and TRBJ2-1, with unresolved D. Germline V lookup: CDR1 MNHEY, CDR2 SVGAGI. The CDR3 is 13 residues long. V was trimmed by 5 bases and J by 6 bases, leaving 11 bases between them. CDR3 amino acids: CASSHPDANEQFF. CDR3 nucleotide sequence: TGTGCCAGCAGTCATCCCGACGCCAATGAGCAGTTCTTC.

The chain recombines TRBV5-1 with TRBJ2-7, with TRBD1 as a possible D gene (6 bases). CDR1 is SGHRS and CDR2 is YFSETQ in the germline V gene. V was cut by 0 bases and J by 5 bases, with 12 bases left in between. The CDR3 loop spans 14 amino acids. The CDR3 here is CASSLGQDVNEQYF. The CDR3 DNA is TGCGCCAGCAGCTTGGGACAGGACGTCAACGAGCAGTACTTC.

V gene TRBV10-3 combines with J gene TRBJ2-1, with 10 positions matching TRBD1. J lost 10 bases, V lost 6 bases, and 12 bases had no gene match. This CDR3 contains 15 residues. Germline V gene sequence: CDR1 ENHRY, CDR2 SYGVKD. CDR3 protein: CAIRSDRGPGEEQFF. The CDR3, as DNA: TGTGCCATCAGATCAGACAGGGGGCCTGGGGAAGAGCAGTTCTTC.

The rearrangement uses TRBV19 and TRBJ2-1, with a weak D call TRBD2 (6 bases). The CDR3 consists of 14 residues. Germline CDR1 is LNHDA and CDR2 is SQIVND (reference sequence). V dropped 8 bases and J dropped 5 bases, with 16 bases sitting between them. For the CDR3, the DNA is TGTGCCAGTTCGGAAGCGGGTGAAAACAATGAGCAGTTCTTC. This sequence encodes CASSEAGENNEQFF.

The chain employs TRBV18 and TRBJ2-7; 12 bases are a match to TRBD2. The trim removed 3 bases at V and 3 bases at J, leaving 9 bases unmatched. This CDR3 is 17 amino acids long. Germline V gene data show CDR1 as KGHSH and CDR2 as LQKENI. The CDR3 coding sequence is TGTGCCAGCTCACCGCAATCCCTAGCGGGAGGGGACTACGAGCAGTACTTC. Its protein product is CASSPQSLAGGDYEQYF.

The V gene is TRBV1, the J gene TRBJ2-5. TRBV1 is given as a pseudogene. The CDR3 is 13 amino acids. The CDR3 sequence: CTSSQDGQETQYF. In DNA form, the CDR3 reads TGCACCAGCAGCCAAGATGGCCAAGAGACCCAGTACTTC.

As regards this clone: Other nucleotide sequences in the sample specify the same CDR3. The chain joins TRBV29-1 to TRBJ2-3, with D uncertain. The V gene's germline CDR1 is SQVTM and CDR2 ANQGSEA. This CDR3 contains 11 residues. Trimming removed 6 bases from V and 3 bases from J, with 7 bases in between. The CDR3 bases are TGCAGCGTCGAGAATACAGATACGCAGTATTTT. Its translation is CSVENTDTQYF.

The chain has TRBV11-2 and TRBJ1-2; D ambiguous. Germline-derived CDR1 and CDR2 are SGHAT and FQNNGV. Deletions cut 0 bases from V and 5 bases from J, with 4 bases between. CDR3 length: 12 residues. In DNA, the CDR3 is TGTGCCAGCAGCTTAGAACCGTATGGCTACACCTTC. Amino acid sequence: CASSLEPYGYTF.